The clone carrying this T cell receptor beta chain was observed a few times. Its matching antigen is unknown. Sequencing was performed on unstimulated naive, memory, effector memory and TEMRA subsets derived from a few donor pairs. The data derive from a study of siplizumab effects on memory and regulatory T cells. Findings and limits, study-wide: The diversity of naive T cells seemed greater than that of memory cells, and their alloresponse contribution seemed major. Alloreactive sequences that could be traced to unstimulated CD4+ memory cells showed a significant reduction under siplizumab.

TCRdb's copy holds only in-frame clones and misses some; the assay was immunoSEQ multiplex PCR. The table shows some 40,000 clones, with roughly 90% occurring only once. Germline lookup yields CDR1 MNHNS and CDR2 SASEGT. Trimming pared 5 bases from V and 7 bases from J, leaving 15 bases between. The CDR3 contains 14 residues. The sequence derives from a human donor in good health. The specimen was naive CD4+ T cells sorted from blood. The chain joins TRBV6-1 to TRBJ1-5; D remains ambiguous. CDR3 coding DNA: TGTGCCAGCAGTCAACCCTTGGAAGTACAGCCCCAGCATTTT. This translates into CASSQPLEVQPQHF.